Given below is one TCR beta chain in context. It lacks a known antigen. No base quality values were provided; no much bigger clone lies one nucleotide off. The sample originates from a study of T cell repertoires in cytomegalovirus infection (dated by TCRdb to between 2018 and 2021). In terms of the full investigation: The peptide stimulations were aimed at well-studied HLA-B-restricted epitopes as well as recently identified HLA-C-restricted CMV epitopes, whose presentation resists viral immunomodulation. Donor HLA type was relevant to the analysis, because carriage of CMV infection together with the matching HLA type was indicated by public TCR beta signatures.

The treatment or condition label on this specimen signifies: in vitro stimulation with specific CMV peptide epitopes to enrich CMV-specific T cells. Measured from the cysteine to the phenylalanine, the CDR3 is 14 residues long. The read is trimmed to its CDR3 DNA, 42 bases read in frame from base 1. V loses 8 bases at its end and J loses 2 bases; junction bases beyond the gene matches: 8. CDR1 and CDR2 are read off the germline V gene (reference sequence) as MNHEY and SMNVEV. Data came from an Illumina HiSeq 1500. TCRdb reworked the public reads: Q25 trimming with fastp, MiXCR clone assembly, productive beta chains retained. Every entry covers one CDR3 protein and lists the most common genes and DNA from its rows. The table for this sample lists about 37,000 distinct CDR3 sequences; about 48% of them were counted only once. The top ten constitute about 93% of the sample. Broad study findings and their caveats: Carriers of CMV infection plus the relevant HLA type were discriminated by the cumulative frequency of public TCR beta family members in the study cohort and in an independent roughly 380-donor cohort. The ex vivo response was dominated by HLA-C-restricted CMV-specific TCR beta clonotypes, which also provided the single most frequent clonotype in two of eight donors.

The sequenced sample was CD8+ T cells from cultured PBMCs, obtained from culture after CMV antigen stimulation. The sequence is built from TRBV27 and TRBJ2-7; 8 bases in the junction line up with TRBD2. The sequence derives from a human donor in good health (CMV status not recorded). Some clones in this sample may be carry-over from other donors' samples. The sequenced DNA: TGTGCCAGCTTTTCTAGCGGGTCTACCTACGAGCAGTACTTC. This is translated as CASFSSGSTYEQYF.